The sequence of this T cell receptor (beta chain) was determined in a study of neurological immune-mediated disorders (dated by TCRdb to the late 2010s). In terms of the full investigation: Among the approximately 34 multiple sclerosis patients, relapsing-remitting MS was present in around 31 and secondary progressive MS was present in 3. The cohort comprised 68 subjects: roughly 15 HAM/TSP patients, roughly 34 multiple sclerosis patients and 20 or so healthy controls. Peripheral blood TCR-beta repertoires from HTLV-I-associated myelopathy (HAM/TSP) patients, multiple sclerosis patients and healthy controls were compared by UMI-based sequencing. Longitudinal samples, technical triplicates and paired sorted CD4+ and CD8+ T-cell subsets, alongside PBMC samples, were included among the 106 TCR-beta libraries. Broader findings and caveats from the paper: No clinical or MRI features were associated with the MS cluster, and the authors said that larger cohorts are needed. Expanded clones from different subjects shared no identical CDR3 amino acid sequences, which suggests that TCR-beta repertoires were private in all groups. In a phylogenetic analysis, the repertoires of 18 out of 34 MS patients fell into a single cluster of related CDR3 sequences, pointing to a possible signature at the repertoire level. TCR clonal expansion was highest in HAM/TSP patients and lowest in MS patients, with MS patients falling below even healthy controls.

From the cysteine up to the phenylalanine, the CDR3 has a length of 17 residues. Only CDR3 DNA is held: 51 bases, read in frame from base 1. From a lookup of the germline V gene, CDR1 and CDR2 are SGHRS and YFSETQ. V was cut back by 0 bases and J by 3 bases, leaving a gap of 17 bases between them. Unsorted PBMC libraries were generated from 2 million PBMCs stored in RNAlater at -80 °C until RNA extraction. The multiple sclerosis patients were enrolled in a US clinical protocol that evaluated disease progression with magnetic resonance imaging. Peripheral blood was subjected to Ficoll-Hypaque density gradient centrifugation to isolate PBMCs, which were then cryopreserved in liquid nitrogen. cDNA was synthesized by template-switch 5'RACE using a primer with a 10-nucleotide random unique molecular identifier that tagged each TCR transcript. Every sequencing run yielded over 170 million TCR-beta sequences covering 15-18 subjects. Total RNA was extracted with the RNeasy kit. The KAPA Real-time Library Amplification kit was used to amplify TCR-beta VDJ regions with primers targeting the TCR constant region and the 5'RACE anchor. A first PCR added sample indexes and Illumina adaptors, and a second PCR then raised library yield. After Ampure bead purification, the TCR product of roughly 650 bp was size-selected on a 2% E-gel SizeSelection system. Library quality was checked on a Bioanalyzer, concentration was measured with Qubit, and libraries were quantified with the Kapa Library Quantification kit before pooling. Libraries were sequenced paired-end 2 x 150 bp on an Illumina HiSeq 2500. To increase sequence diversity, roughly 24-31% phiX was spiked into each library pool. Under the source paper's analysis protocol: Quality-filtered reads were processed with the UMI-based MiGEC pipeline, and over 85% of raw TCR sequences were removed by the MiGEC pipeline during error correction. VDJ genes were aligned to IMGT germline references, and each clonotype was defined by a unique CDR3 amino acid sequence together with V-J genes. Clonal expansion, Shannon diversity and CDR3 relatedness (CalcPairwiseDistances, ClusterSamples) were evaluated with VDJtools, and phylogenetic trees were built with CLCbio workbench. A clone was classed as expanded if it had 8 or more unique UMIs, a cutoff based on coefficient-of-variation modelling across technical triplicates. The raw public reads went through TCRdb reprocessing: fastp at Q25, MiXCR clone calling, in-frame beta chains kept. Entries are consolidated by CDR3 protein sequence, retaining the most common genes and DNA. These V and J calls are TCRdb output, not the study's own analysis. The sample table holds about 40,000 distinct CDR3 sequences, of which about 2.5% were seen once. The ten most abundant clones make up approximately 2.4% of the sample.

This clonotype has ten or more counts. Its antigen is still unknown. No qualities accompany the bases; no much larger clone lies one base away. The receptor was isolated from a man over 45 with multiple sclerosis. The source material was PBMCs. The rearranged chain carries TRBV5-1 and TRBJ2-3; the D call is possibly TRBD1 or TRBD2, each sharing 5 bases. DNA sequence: TGCGCCAGCAGCTTGGCCGATTGGGGACGTAGAACAGATACGCAGTATTTT. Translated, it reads CASSLADWGRRTDTQYF.